This record looks at one T cell receptor (beta chain) sequence and its context. Antigen specificity is unknown. CDR1 is MGHRA, CDR2 YSYEKL, per germline. This CDR3 has 18 amino acids. V gave up 1 base and J gave up 3 bases; unmatched junction bases: 8. This sample stems from a study of shared clonotypes between healthy human individuals. Study-wide results and caveats: Even with large depth, rarefaction showed that sorted-subset sequencing was incomplete.

This table comes from immunoSEQ multiplex PCR, and its TCRdb copy is limited to in-frame clones, with some not included. The table has around 2,000,000 clones, just over 90% seen once. The naive CD8 subset, CD45RO-negative cells positively selected for CCR7, excluded terminally differentiated effector memory CD45RA+ cells. The sample consisted of naive CD8+ T cells from PBMCs. The rearrangement joins TRBV4-1 to TRBJ2-7, with 14 bases that match TRBD2. This TCR derives from a man aged 18 to 29 in good health. Some clones in this sample may be carry-over from other donors' samples. The CDR3 nucleotides read TGCGCCAGCAGCCAAGGGACTAGCGGGAGGAACACCTTCTACGAGCAGTACTTC. It specifies CASSQGTSGRNTFYEQYF.